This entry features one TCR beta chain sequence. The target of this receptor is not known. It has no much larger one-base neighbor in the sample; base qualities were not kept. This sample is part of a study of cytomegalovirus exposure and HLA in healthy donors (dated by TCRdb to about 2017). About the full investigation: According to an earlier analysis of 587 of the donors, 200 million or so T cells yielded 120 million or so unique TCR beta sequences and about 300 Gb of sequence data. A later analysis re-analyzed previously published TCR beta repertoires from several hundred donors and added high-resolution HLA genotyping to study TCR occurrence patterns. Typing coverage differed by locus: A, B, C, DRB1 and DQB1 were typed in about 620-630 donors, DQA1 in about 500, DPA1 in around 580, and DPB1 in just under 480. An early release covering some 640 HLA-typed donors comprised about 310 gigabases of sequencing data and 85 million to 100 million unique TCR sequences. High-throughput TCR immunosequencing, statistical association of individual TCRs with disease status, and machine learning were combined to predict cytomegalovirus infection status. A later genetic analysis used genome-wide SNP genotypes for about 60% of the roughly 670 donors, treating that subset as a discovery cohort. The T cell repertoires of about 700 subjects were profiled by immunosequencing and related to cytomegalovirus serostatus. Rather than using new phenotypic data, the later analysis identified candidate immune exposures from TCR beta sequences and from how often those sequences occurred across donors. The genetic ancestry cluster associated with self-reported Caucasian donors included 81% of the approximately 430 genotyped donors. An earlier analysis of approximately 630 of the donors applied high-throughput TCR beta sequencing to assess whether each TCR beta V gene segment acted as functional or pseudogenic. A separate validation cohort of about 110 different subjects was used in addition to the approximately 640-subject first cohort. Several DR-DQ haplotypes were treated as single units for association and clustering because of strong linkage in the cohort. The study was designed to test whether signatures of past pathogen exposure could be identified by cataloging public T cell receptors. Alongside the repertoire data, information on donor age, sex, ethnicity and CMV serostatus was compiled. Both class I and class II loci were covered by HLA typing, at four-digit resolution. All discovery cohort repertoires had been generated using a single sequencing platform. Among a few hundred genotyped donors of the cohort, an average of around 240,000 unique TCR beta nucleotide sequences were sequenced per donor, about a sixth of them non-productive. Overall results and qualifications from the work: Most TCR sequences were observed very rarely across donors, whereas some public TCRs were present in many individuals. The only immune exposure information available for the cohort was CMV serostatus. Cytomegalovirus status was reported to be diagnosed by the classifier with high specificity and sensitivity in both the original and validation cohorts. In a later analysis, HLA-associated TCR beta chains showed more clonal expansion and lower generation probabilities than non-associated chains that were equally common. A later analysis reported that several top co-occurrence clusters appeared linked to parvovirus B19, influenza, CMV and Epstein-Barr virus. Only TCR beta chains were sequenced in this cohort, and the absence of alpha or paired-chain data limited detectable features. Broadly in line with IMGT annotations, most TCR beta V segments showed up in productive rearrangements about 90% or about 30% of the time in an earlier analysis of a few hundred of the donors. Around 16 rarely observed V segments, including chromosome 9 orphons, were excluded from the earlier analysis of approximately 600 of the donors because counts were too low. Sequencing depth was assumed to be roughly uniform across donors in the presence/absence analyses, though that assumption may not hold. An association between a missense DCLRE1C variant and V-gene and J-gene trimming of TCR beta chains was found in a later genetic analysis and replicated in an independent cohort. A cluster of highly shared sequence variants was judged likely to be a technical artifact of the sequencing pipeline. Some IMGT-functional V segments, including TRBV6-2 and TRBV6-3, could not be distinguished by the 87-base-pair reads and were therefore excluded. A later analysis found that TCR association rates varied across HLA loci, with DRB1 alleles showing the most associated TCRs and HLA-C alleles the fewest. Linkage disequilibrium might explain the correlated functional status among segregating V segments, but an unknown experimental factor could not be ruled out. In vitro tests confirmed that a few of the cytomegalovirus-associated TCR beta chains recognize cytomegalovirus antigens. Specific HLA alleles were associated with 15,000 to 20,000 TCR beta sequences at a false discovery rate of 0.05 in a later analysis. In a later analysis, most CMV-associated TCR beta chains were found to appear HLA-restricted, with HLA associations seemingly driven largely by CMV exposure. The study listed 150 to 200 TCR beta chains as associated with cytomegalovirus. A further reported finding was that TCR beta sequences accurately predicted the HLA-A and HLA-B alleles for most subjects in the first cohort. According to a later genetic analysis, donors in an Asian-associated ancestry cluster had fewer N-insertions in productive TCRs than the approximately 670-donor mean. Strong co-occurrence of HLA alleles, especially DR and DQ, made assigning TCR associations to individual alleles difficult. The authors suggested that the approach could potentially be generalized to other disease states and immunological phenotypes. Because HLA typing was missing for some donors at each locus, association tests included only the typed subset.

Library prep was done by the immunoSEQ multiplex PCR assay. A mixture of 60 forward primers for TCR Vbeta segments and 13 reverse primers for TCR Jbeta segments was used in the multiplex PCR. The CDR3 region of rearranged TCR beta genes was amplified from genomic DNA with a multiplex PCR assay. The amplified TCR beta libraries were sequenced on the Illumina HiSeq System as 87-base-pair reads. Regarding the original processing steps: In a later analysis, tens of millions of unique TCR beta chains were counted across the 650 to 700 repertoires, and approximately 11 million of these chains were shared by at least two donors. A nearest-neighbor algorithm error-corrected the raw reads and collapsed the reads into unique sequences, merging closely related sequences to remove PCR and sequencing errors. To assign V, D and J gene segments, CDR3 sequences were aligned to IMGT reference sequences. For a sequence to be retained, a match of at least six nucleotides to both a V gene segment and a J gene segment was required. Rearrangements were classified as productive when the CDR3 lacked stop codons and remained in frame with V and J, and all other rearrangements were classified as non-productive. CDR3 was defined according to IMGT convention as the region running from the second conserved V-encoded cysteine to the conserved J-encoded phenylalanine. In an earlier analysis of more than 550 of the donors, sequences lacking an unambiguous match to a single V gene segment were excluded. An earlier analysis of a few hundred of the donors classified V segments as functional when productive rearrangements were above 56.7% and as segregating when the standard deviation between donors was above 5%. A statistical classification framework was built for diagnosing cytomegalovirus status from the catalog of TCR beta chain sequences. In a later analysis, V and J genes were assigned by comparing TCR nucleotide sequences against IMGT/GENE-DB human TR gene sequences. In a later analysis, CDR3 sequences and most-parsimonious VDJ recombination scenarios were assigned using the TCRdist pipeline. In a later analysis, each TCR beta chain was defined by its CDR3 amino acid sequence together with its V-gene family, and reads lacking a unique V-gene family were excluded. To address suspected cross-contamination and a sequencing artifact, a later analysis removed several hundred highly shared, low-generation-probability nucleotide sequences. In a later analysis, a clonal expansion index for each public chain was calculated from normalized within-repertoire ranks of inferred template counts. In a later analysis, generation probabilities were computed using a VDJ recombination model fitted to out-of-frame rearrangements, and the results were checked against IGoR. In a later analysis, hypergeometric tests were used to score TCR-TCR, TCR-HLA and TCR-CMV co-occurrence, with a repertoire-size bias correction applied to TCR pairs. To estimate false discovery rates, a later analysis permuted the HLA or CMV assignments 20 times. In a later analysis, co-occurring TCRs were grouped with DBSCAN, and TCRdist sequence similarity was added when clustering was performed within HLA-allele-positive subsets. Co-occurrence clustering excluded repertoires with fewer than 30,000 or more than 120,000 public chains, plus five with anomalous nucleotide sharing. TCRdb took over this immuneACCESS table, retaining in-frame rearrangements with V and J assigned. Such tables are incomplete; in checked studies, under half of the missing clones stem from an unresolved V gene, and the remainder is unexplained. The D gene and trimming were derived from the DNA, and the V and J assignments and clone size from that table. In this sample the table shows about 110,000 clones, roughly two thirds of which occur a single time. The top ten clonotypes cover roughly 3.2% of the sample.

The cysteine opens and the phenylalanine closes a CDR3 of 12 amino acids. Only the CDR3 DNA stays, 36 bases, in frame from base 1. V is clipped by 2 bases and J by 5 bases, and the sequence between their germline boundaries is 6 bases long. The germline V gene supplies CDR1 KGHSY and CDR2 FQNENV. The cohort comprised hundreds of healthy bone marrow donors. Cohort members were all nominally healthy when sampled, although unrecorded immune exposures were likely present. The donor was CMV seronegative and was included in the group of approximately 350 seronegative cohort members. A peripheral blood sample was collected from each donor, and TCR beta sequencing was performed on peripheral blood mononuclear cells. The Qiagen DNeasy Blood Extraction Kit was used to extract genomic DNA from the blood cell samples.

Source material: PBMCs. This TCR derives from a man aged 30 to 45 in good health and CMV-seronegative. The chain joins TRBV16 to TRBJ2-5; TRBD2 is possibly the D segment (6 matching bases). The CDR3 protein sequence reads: CASSQGGETQYF. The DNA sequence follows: TGTGCCAGCAGCCAAGGAGGGGAGACCCAGTACTTC.